The 15 T cell receptor beta chains reported below all come from one sample, sequenced in a study of shared clonotypes between healthy human individuals. Profiling relied on immunoSEQ multiplex PCR, and the TCRdb table lists in-frame clones only, not all of them. The sample includes hundreds of thousands of clones, 55% to 85% seen only once; the top ten take about 1.8%. Sequenced input: memory CD4+ T cells sorted from blood. The subset is: CD45RA-negative fraction. Receptor source: a woman aged 25 to 45 in good health.

V and J are TRBV25-1 and TRBJ2-3; TRBD1 agrees at 11 bases. J lost 4 bases, V lost 4 bases, and 7 bases had no gene match. Per the germline V gene, CDR1 is MGHDK and CDR2 is SYGVNS. This CDR3 comprises 16 residues. The CDR3 reads CASSGRTGGAPDTQYF. In nucleotides, the CDR3 is TGTGCCAGCAGTGGAAGGACAGGGGGCGCACCAGATACGCAGTATTTT.

This clone was detected once. CDR3 sequence reads: CASSSGTLSGNTIYF. The CDR3 coding sequence is TGCGCCAGCAGCTCAGGGACACTCTCTGGAAACACCATATATTTT. The chain links TRBV5-1 to TRBJ1-3; TRBD1 is a possible D gene (6 bases). The ends were cut back, 3 bases at V and 0 bases at J, with 10 bases in the middle. Germline CDR1 is SGHRS and CDR2 is YFSETQ. The CDR3 runs 15 residues.

This rearrangement joins TRBV11-2 to TRBJ2-7; TRBD2 matches 8 bases. Per the germline V gene, CDR1 is SGHAT and CDR2 is FQNNGV. Trimming cost V 6 bases and J 6 bases; bases outside gene matches: 13. The CDR3 spans 15 residues. The CDR3 DNA reads as TGTGCCAGCAGGCCAGAAGGTTCCCTAGCGGGCGAGCAGTACTTC. Its translation: CASRPEGSLAGEQYF.

The gene calls are TRBV7-3 and TRBJ2-6; weak D call: TRBD1 (6 bases). The germline V and J ends were trimmed by 5 bases and 0 bases, with 17 bases remaining between them. From germline, CDR1 is SGHTA and CDR2 FQGTGA. This CDR3 is built from 18 residues. CDR3 DNA sequence: TGTGCCAGCAGCGGTCAGGGGTCCCCCCTCTCTGGGGCCAACGTCCTGACTTTC. Its protein product is CASSGQGSPLSGANVLTF.

In this sample, this clone turned up many times. V usage is TRBV28 and J usage is TRBJ2-1; 9 nucleotides line up with TRBD1. Germline values: CDR1 MDHEN, CDR2 SYDVKM. The CDR3 sequence is 17 residues long. The junction had 14 bases not matched to a gene; V was cut back by 4 bases and J by 7 bases. CDR3 loop: CASSSGAGTGLGNEQFF. The CDR3 nucleotides are TGTGCCAGCAGTTCGGGAGCCGGGACAGGGTTGGGGAATGAGCAGTTCTTC.

The rearrangement joins TRBV7-2 to TRBJ1-2; D perhaps matches TRBD1 (5 bases). Trimming stripped 5 bases from V and 2 bases from J, with 9 bases between. CDR3 length: 13 residues. Looked up from germline, CDR1 is SGHTA and CDR2 is FQGNSA. The CDR3 DNA reads as TGTGCCAGCAGCACGACAGAAAACTATGGCTACACCTTC. This translates into CASSTTENYGYTF. Variable domain in full (rest from reference TRBV7-2 and TRBJ1-2): GAGVSQSPSNKVTEKGKDVELRCDPISGHTALYWYRQSLGQGLEFLIYFQGNSAPDKSGLPSDRFSAERTGGSVSTLTIQRTQQEDSAVYLCASSTTENYGYTFGSGTRLTVV.

The chain couples TRBV28 to TRBJ2-7; possibly TRBD2 for D (5 bases). V was trimmed by 6 bases and J by 2 bases, leaving 17 bases between them. The CDR3 totals 15 residues. Per germline, CDR1 MDHEN and CDR2 SYDVKM. The chain's CDR3 is CASSAPGREPYEQYF. Here the CDR3 DNA reads TGTGCCAGCAGCGCCCCGGGCCGGGAACCCTACGAGCAGTACTTC.

V usage is TRBV11-2 and J usage is TRBJ2-7, with 7 bases lining up with TRBD1. The V and J ends lost 6 bases and 0 bases, in that order; junction bases with no gene match: 5. Per the germline V gene, CDR1 is SGHAT and CDR2 is FQNNGV. The CDR3 is made up of 14 amino acids. This chain's CDR3 is CASRYGTASYEQYF. CDR3 in DNA: TGTGCCAGCAGGTACGGGACAGCCTCCTACGAGCAGTACTTC.

This clone has more than one count but fewer than ten. V and J are TRBV2 and TRBJ2-3; D ambiguous. From germline, CDR1 is SNHLY and CDR2 FYNNEI. The V end lost 7 bases, the J end lost 2 bases, and 4 bases lay between the germline ends. This CDR3 is 11 amino acids long. The CDR3 nucleotides read TGTGCCAGCACCCCCACAGATACGCAGTATTTT. It specifies CASTPTDTQYF.

The V call is TRBV6-6, the J call TRBJ1-5; no definite D call. The germline V gene has CDR1 MNHNY and CDR2 SVGAGI (reference sequence). This CDR3 is 15 amino acids long. Trimming pared 5 bases from V and 2 bases from J, leaving 13 bases between. The CDR3 protein is CASSRGLEGNQPQHF. CDR3 DNA: TGTGCCAGCAGTCGCGGGCTAGAGGGCAATCAGCCCCAGCATTTT.

V usage is TRBV6-5 and J usage is TRBJ2-7; D might be TRBD2 (6 bases). V dropped 4 bases and J dropped 7 bases, with 11 bases sitting between them. The CDR3 is made up of 12 amino acids. CDR1 MNHEY and CDR2 SVGAGI come from the germline V gene. As DNA, the CDR3 is TGTGCCAGCAGTTCTGGGGCGGGAGAGCAGTACTTC. Its translation: CASSSGAGEQYF.

CDR3 sequence (DNA): TGTGCCAGCAGCTTACGGGCTAGCGGGGAGCTGCAGTTCTTC. It is translated as CASSLRASGELQFF. The chain uses TRBV7-8 and TRBJ2-1, with TRBD2 matching 9 bases. There are 14 residues in the CDR3. Per the germline V gene, CDR1 is SGHVS and CDR2 is FQNEAQ. The V and J ends lost 2 bases and 12 bases, in that order; junction bases with no gene match: 8.

On this clone: In the same sample, other DNA sequences code for this CDR3. V usage is TRBV5-1 and J usage is TRBJ2-1; 8 nucleotides line up with TRBD2. The V segment lost 3 bases and the J segment 3 bases; nucleotides outside the gene matches: 5. The germline V gene encodes CDR1 SGHRS and CDR2 YFSETQ. The CDR3 length is 15 residues. The CDR3 nucleotides are TGCGCCAGCAGCTCGTCGAGCGGGGGCTACAATGAGCAGTTCTTC. This translates into CASSSSSGGYNEQFF.

A note on this clone: At the DNA level, this CDR3 is encoded by other sequences in the same sample as well. The J gene is TRBJ2-1, the V gene TRBV28, with TRBD2 identical over 8 bases. The CDR3 loop spans 14 amino acids. CDR1 is MDHEN, CDR2 SYDVKM, per germline. After removal of 2 bases from V and 7 bases from J, the junction contained 4 bases not matched to a gene. The CDR3 region has the DNA TGTGCCAGCAGTTTAGGCGGGAGGAGGAATGAGCAGTTCTTC. Its translation: CASSLGGRRNEQFF.

This clone was counted a single time. The V and J genes are TRBV9 and TRBJ1-4; 7 bases line up with TRBD1. The CDR3 length is 15 residues. Germline-derived CDR1 and CDR2 are SGDLS and YYNGEE. V gave up 4 bases and J gave up 8 bases; unmatched junction bases: 11. The CDR3 here is CASSPLQGGGEKLFF. CDR3 nucleotides: TGTGCCAGCAGCCCCCTACAGGGAGGGGGCGAAAAACTGTTTTTT.